This T cell receptor beta chain was documented in a study of technical replicates of blood from a few donors. The CDR3 has 16 residues. This clone appeared a single time. Clones were read by immunoSEQ multiplex PCR, and TCRdb kept only the in-frame ones, dropping some. Here the sample spans about 60,000 clones, around 87% being singletons. Sequencing was carried out using PBMCs. The chain links TRBV21-1 to TRBJ2-7; the tabulated D call, TRBD2, remains unverified against the DNA. TRBV21-1 is designated a pseudogene. This TCR derives from a human donor in good health. Some clones in this sample may be carry-over from other donors' samples. CDR3 sequence: CASSKGLAGGRYEQYF. Written as DNA, the CDR3 is TGTGCCAGCAGCAAAGGATTGGCGGGAGGGCGGTACGAGCAGTACTTC.